The 9 T cell receptor beta chains given below trace back to one sample, sequenced in a study of T cells in Graves' hyperthyroidism and ophthalmopathy (dated by TCRdb to 2018 to 2020). The library was produced with multiplex PCR. TCRdb records Illumina HiSeq 2000 as the sequencer. TCR beta CDR3 regions were amplified from RNA transcripts. A first-round RT-PCR of the TCR CDR3 used the HTBI primer set with the Qiagen OneStep RT-PCR kit. TCRdb reworked the public reads: Q25 trimming with fastp, MiXCR clone assembly, productive beta chains retained. Records with the same CDR3 protein are collapsed into one entry carrying the most frequent genes and DNA. The sample table shows 400,000 to 600,000 distinct CDR3 sequences, and 15% to 20% are seen once. Of the sample, 25% to 35% falls within the top ten clones. The material sequenced was blood. These receptors all come from a woman in her thirties with Graves' ophthalmopathy.

This clonotype was found many times. The rearrangement links TRBV5-1 to TRBJ2-7; D perhaps matches TRBD1 (6 bases). This CDR3 has 12 amino acids. V lost 5 bases, J lost 6 bases, and 12 bases lay in between. Germline V gene data show CDR1 as SGHRS and CDR2 as YFSETQ. CDR3: CASSSDSSEQYF. CDR3 DNA sequence: TGCGCCAGCAGTTCGGACAGTAGCGAGCAGTACTTC.

The chain is built from TRBV18 and TRBJ2-6; tentatively, D is TRBD2 (5 bases). CDR3 length: 16 amino acids. CDR1 and CDR2 (germline): KGHSH, LQKENI. The V end lost 5 bases, the J end lost 1 base, and 12 bases lay between the germline ends. DNA for the CDR3: TGTGCCAGCTCAACCGGGGAAGGATCTGGGGCCAACGTCCTGACTTTC. Translating it yields CASSTGEGSGANVLTF.

The genes are TRBV12-3 or TRBV12-4 and TRBJ2-2, with 8 bases matching TRBD1. V lost 5 bases, J lost 3 bases, and 5 bases stayed unmatched. The CDR3 runs to 15 residues. The CDR3 bases are TGTGCCAGCAGTCTCGCAGGGGGCGACACCGGGGAGCTGTTTTTT. Translating it yields CASSLAGGDTGELFF.

This clonotype was seen ten or more times. The chain has TRBV28 and TRBJ1-6; tentative D call: TRBD1 (5 bases). V was cut by 3 bases and J by 11 bases, with 14 bases left in between. CDR1 and CDR2 from the germline V gene are MDHEN and SYDVKM. The CDR3 sequence is 14 residues long. This chain's CDR3 is CASSFQGLGTPLHF. The CDR3 region has the DNA TGTGCCAGCAGTTTCCAGGGATTAGGGACACCCCTCCACTTT.

In its sample, this clonotype was seen a few times. The gene calls are TRBV9 and TRBJ2-1, with D possibly TRBD2 on 5 matching bases. Trimming cost V 2 bases and J 10 bases, with 13 bases left between them. The CDR3 consists of 13 residues. Germline V gene sequence: CDR1 SGDLS, CDR2 YYNGEE. DNA for the CDR3: TGTGCCAGCAGCGTCCGGACTGGCGTAGAGCAGTTCTTC. This codes for CASSVRTGVEQFF. Drawing the rest from reference TRBV9 and TRBJ2-1, the complete variable domain is DSGVTQTPKHLITATGQRVTLRCSPRSGDLSVYWYQQSLDQGLQFLIQYYNGEERAKGNILERFSAQQFPDLHSELNLSSLELGDSALYFCASSVRTGVEQFFGPGTRLTVL.

The chain combines TRBV24-1 with TRBJ2-1, with 15 bases matching TRBD2. The CDR3 length is 15 residues. The trim removed 5 bases at V and 8 bases at J, leaving 3 bases unmatched. Germline V gives CDR1 KGHDR, CDR2 SFDVKD. CDR3 sequence reads: CATSVGTSGGYEQFF. The CDR3 region has the DNA TGTGCCACCAGTGTCGGGACTAGCGGGGGGTATGAGCAGTTCTTC.

This clonotype was counted between two and nine times. This CDR3 is CASSPVTGAYEQYF. The CDR3 coding sequence is TGTGCCAGCAGCCCGGTGACAGGGGCCTACGAGCAGTACTTC. V and J are TRBV27 and TRBJ2-7, with 8 bases identical to TRBD1. Germline CDR1 and CDR2: MNHEY and SMNVEV (reference sequence). V lost 6 bases to trimming and J lost 2 bases; unmatched junction nucleotides: 6. The CDR3 length is 14 residues.

This clonotype was recorded at least ten times. This rearrangement joins TRBV20-1 to TRBJ1-1, with D maybe TRBD1 (6 bases). Trimming left V 6 bases short and J 5 bases short, with 19 bases between. Germline CDR1 reads DFQATT; CDR2 reads SNEGSKA (reference sequence). The CDR3 is 14 residues long. CDR3 amino acids: CSAQTQGRGTEAFF. The CDR3 nucleotides read TGCAGTGCCCAAACCCAGGGTAGGGGGACTGAAGCTTTCTTT.

In its sample, this clonotype was seen many times. The J gene is TRBJ2-7, the V gene TRBV29-1; 9 bases fit TRBD2. This CDR3 region has 13 residues. J was trimmed by 3 bases and V by 0 bases; bases with no gene match: 0. Germline-derived CDR1 and CDR2 are SQVTM and ANQGSEA. The CDR3 here is CSVEDSGSYEQYF. The CDR3 nucleotides are TGCAGCGTTGAAGATAGCGGGAGCTACGAGCAGTACTTC.